Below, one T cell receptor (beta chain) is given with its context. The sample comes from a study of technical replicates of blood from a few donors. The CDR3 spans 15 residues. The J segment lost 9 bases and the V segment lost 3 bases, leaving 8 bases of the junction unmatched. The germline V gene encodes CDR1 SNHLY and CDR2 FYNNEI. This table comes from immunoSEQ multiplex PCR, and its TCRdb copy is limited to in-frame clones, with some not included. The sample holds more than 90,000 clones, approximately 95% seen once. This clonotype originated in a human donor in good health. The sequencing sample was made of T cells isolated from PBMCs. The V call is TRBV2, the J call TRBJ2-1; 10 bases match TRBD2. CDR3 sequence: CASSDASGSIGEQFF. The CDR3 DNA reads TGTGCCAGCAGTGACGCTAGCGGGAGTATCGGTGAGCAGTTCTTC.